What follows are 11 T cell receptor beta chains derived from one specimen sequenced in a study of blood T cell repertoires in COVID-19 (dated by TCRdb to the early 2020s). Library generation was performed with the immunoSEQ multiplex PCR assay. TCRdb limited this immuneACCESS table to in-frame rearrangements with V and J called. A share of clones is missing; checked studies link under half to unresolved V genes, and the rest is unexplained. This sample holds approximately 350,000 clones; 70% to 90% were observed only once. The top ten clonotypes cover less than 9% of the sample. Sequencing was performed on peripheral blood. The receptor source for this set is a woman between 55 and 75 years old with COVID-19, enrolled during active disease.

The chain joins TRBV6-4 to TRBJ1-1; no clear D gene. V lost 5 bases and J lost 0, with 7 bases in between. Looked up from germline, CDR1 is MRHNA and CDR2 is SNTAGT. The CDR3 consists of 13 residues. CDR3 in amino acids: CASSYDMNTEAFF. CDR3 sequence (DNA): TGTGCCAGCAGTTACGACATGAACACTGAAGCTTTCTTT.

This sequence joins TRBV6-2 or TRBV6-3 and TRBJ1-4; tentatively, D is TRBD1 (5 bases). V was pared by 6 bases and J by 4 bases, with 15 bases between. The germline V gene has CDR1 MNHEY and CDR2 SVGEGT. The CDR3 is 15 residues long. CDR3 sequence reads: CASSPSGGFNEKLFF. In DNA, the CDR3 is TGTGCCAGCAGCCCATCGGGGGGGTTTAATGAAAAACTGTTTTTT.

The chain employs TRBV5-4 and TRBJ1-1; no firm D call. V lost 0 bases to trimming and J lost 1 base, with 7 bases between them. The CDR3 is 14 amino acids. Germline V gives CDR1 SGHNT, CDR2 YYREEE (reference sequence). The CDR3 coding sequence is TGTGCCAGCAGCTTGGCCTTGCGGAACACTGAAGCTTTCTTT. Translation: CASSLALRNTEAFF.

This clone was recorded only once. The gene calls are TRBV11-3 and TRBJ1-6; tentatively, D is TRBD1 (6 bases). There are 14 residues in the CDR3. CDR1 and CDR2 (germline): SGHNT, YENEEA. V gave up 3 bases and J gave up 7 bases, with 10 bases separating them. The CDR3 nucleotides are TGTGCCAGCAGCTTGGGGACACCAAATTCACCCCTCCACTTT. Translated, it gives CASSLGTPNSPLHF.

This sequence joins TRBV4-1 and TRBJ1-4; 8 positions agree with TRBD1. V dropped 6 bases and J dropped 14; count of bases not matched to a gene: 8. CDR3 size: 12 residues. The germline V gene has CDR1 MGHRA and CDR2 YSYEKL. The CDR3 spells CASSRTTGGLFF. The CDR3 bases are TGCGCCAGCAGTCGAACTACAGGGGGTCTGTTTTTT.

This chain links TRBV18 with TRBJ1-3; D gene ambiguous. Per germline, CDR1 KGHSH and CDR2 LQKENI. V was trimmed by 0 bases and J by 2 bases, leaving 5 bases between them. The CDR3 extends over 14 amino acids. The CDR3 DNA reads TGTGCCAGCTCACCACCGTCAACTGGAAACACCATATATTTT. Translating gives CASSPPSTGNTIYF. The whole variable domain, filled in from reference TRBV18 and TRBJ1-3, reads NAGVMQNPRHLVRRRGQEARLRCSPMKGHSHVYWYRQLPEEGLKFMVYLQKENIIDESGMPKERFSAEFPKEGPSILRIQQVVRGDSAAYFCASSPPSTGNTIYFGEGSWLTVV.

The CDR3, as DNA: TGTGCCACCAGTGATTCTAACAGGGGGCGGGGAGGGACCCAGTACTTC. Residues: CATSDSNRGRGGTQYF. The chain links TRBV24-1 to TRBJ2-5; 9 nucleotides line up with TRBD1. CDR1 and CDR2 (germline): KGHDR, SFDVKD. The CDR3 has 16 amino acids. The ends lost 2 bases at V and 7 bases at J; junction bases unmatched: 10.

V is TRBV20-1 and J is TRBJ1-5; D is uncertain. The CDR3 totals 11 residues. Trimming left V 5 bases short and J 9 bases short, with 11 bases between. Germline CDR1 DFQATT, CDR2 SNEGSKA (reference sequence). CDR3 sequence reads: CSALDAGPQHF. For the CDR3, the DNA is TGCAGTGCTCTTGACGCGGGGCCCCAGCATTTT.

This chain links TRBV6-2 or TRBV6-3 with TRBJ2-7; TRBD1 is a possible D gene (6 bases). CDR3 length equals 17 residues. Germline values: CDR1 MNHEY, CDR2 SVGEGT. V was clipped by 0 bases and J by 5 bases, with 20 bases between them. The CDR3 coding sequence is TGTGCCAGCAGTTACTCAGTTTCGAATTACAGGGCGGACGAGCAGTACTTC. It translates to CASSYSVSNYRADEQYF.

The genes are TRBV3-1 (or the pseudogene TRBV3-2) and TRBJ1-2, with 10 bases lining up with TRBD1. The J segment lost 7 bases and the V segment lost 1 base, leaving 0 bases of the junction unmatched. The CDR3 covers 13 residues. Germline values: CDR1 LGHDT, CDR2 YNNKEL (reference sequence). The CDR3 protein is CASSQGDRGGYTF. The CDR3 nucleotides read TGTGCCAGCAGCCAAGGGGACAGGGGTGGCTACACCTTC.

The chain combines TRBV7-6 with TRBJ1-5; 8 bases fit TRBD1. The germline CDR1 and CDR2 sequences are SGHVS and FNYEAQ. The V segment lost 2 bases and the J segment 6 bases; nucleotides outside the gene matches: 9. The CDR3 consists of 16 residues. CDR3 residues: CASSLQGAFNTQPQHF. The CDR3 DNA is TGTGCCAGCAGCTTACAGGGGGCATTTAATACTCAGCCCCAGCATTTT.